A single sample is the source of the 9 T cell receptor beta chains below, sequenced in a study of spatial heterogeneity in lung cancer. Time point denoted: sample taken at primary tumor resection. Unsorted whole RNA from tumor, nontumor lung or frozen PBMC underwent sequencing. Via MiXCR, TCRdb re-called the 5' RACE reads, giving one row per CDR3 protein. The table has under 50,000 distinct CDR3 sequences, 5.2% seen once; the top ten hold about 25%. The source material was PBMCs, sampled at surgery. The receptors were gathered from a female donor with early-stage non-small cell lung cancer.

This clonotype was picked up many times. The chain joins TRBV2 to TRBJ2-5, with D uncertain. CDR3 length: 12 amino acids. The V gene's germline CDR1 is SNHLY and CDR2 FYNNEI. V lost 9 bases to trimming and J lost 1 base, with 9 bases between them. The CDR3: CASRQTQETQYF. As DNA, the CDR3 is TGTGCCAGTAGACAAACCCAAGAGACCCAGTACTTC.

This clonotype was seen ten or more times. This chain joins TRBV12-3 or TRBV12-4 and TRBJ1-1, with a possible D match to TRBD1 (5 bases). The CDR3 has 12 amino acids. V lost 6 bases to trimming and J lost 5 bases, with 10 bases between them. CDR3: CASSTGATEAFF. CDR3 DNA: TGTGCCAGCAGCACAGGAGCAACTGAAGCTTTCTTT.

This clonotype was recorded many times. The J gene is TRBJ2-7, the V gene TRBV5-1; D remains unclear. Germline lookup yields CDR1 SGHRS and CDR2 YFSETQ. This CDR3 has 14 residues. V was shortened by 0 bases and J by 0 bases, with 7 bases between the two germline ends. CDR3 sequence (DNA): TGCGCCAGCAGCTTGGATATGAGCTCCTACGAGCAGTACTTC. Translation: CASSLDMSSYEQYF.

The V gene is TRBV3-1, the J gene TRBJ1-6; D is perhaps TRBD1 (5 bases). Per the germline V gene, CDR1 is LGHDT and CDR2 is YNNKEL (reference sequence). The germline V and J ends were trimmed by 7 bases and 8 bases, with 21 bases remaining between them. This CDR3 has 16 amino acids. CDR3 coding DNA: TGTGCCAGCACCCCCGAAAGGGGCCGCGGGGATTCACCCCTCCACTTT. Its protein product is CASTPERGRGDSPLHF.

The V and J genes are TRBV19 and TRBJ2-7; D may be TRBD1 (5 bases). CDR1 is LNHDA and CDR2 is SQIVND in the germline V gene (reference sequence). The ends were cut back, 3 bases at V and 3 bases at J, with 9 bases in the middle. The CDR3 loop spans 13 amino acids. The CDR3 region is CASSILDSYEQYF. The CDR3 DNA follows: TGTGCCAGTAGTATCCTTGACAGCTACGAGCAGTACTTC.

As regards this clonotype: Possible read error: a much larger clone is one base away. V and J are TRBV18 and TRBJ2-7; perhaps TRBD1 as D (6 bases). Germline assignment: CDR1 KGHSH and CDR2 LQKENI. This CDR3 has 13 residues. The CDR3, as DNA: TGTGCCAGCTTACCAAAACAGGGCTACGAGCAGTACTTC. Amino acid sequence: CASLPKQGYEQYF.

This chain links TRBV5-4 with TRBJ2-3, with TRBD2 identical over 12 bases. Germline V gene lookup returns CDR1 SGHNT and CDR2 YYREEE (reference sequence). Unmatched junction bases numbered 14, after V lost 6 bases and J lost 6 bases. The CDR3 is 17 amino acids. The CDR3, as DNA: TGTGCCAGCACGGCTAGCGGGGGGGCGTTCAGGTCTGATACGCAGTATTTT. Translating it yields CASTASGGAFRSDTQYF.

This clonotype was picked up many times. CDR3: CASSRGQGGYEQYF. DNA for the CDR3: TGCGCCAGCAGCAGAGGACAGGGCGGCTACGAGCAGTACTTC. The chain joins TRBV5-1 to TRBJ2-7; 8 positions agree with TRBD1. Trimming removed 4 bases from V and 3 bases from J; junction bases left unmatched: 6. The CDR3 loop spans 14 amino acids. Germline V gene data show CDR1 as SGHRS and CDR2 as YFSETQ.

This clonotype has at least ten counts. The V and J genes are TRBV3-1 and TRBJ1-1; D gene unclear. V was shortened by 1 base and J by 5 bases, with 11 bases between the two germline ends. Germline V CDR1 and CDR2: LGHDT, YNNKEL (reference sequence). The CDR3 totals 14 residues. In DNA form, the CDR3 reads TGTGCCAGCAGCCAAGTAGCTATAGGGACTGAAGCTTTCTTT. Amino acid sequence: CASSQVAIGTEAFF.